These 5 T cell receptor beta chains were all obtained from the same sample, sequenced in a study of cytomegalovirus exposure and HLA in healthy donors. Primers: 60 Vbeta forward and 13 Jbeta reverse. Assay: immunoSEQ multiplex PCR; the TCRdb copy retains only in-frame clones and omits some. The sample lists about 150,000 clones, just under 80% occurring once. The sample comprised PBMCs. The receptors originated from a woman aged 45-59 years in good health and CMV-seropositive.

This clone was found a few times. V gene TRBV7-9 combines with J gene TRBJ2-7; 7 nucleotides match TRBD1. This CDR3 region has 15 residues. Germline loops: CDR1 SEHNR, CDR2 FQNEAQ (reference sequence). With 2 bases clipped from V and 0 bases from J, the junction kept 4 bases outside the gene matches. The chain's CDR3 is CASSLTGASSYEQYF. In nucleotides, the CDR3 is TGTGCCAGCAGCTTAACAGGGGCTAGCTCCTACGAGCAGTACTTC.

This rearrangement joins TRBV7-8 to TRBJ2-5; 8 positions agree with TRBD2. The J call may be wrong; the DNA end is better matched by TRBJ2-7. CDR1 and CDR2 (germline): SGHVS, FQNEAQ. The CDR3 has 16 amino acids. CDR3 DNA sequence: TGTGCCAGCAGCTTCGCCGCGGGGGGCCAAACCTACGAGCAGTACTTC. It yields the protein CASSFAAGGQTYEQYF.

V and J are TRBV7-3 and TRBJ2-1; TRBD1 matches at 7 bases. CDR3 size: 16 residues. In germline, CDR1 is SGHTA, CDR2 FQGTGA. J was trimmed by 4 bases and V by 2 bases; bases with no gene match: 8. CDR3 region: CASSLHRDSSYNEQFF. CDR3 coding DNA: TGTGCCAGCAGCTTACACCGGGACAGTTCTTACAATGAGCAGTTCTTC.

In DNA form, the CDR3 reads TGTGCCAGCAGTTTAGGACGGGGGGGCCGCTCAGATACGCAGTATTTT. Its protein product is CASSLGRGGRSDTQYF. The rearrangement uses TRBV27 and TRBJ2-3, with 8 nucleotides matching TRBD2. The germline V gene encodes CDR1 MNHEY and CDR2 SMNVEV (reference sequence). The CDR3 runs 16 residues. V trimming: 2 bases; J trimming: 4 bases; junction bases outside the gene matches: 8.

The chain links TRBV6-8 to TRBJ1-5; 7 nucleotides match TRBD1. The CDR3 totals 16 residues. J lost 4 bases, V lost 6 bases, and 12 bases had no gene match. Germline assignment: CDR1 MNHGY and CDR2 SAAAGT. CDR3 residues: CASSEIWDRENQPQHF. The CDR3 coding sequence is TGTGCCAGCAGCGAAATTTGGGACAGAGAAAATCAGCCCCAGCATTTT.